The sequence of this T cell receptor (beta chain) was determined in a study of T-cell reconstitution after alpha-beta-depleted transplantation in children. This clonotype was detected ten times or more. Unique molecular identifiers were used to barcode this TCRbeta library. MiXCR was run by TCRdb on the PCR reads, yielding one entry per CDR3 protein. Seen here are 600,000 to 700,000 distinct CDR3 sequences, about 15% observed once, and the top ten hold approximately 1%. Losses at the gene ends were 6 bases for V and 3 bases for J; bases not matched to a gene: 6. The CDR3 totals 14 residues. CDR1 is SQVTM, CDR2 ANQGSEA, per germline.

The sample in question was PBMCs from the stem cell graft donor, obtained from the stem cell graft. This clonotype was sampled from a human donor who donated a stem cell graft to a child with acute myeloid leukemia. The V and J genes are TRBV29-1 and TRBJ2-7; 12 positions match TRBD1. The CDR3 region is CSVRGTGGRYEQYF. In DNA, the CDR3 is TGCAGCGTCCGCGGGACAGGGGGCCGCTACGAGCAGTACTTC.